The entry below gives a single T cell receptor beta chain sequence along with its context. This sample was taken from a study of blood T cell repertoires in COVID-19. Method: immunoSEQ multiplex PCR; TCRdb's copy keeps in-frame clones and lacks some. The sample shows about 52,000 clones, about 90% of them seen only once. CDR3 length: 17 residues. Trimming removed 4 bases from V and 0 bases from J; junction bases left unmatched: 10. The sample taken for sequencing was peripheral blood. The clonotype comes from a human donor with active COVID-19. The donor label of this sample is uncertain. The chain carries TRBV23-1 and TRBJ2-7, with TRBD1 identical over 9 bases. TRBV23-1 is annotated as an ORF whose role is uncertain. CDR3 bases: TGCGCCAGCAGTCCCAATTCGGACAGGGGTTACTCCTACGAGCAGTACTTC. Its translation is CASSPNSDRGYSYEQYF.